The clone carrying this T cell receptor beta chain was detected many times. Its antigen is not identified. Amplified TCR beta CDR3 regions came from RNA transcripts. Initially, a first-round RT-PCR of the TCR CDR3 employed the HTBI primer set. A single record per CDR3 protein comes from TCRdb applying MiXCR to the multiplex PCR reads. This sample has hundreds of thousands of distinct CDR3 sequences; roughly 17% occur once, and the top ten carry 3% to 4.5%. This specimen comes from a study of T cells in Graves' hyperthyroidism and ophthalmopathy. In the study overall: Peripheral blood was obtained at initial diagnosis, preceding any treatment. Study-wide findings and caveats: Blood also carried most thyroid clonotypes expanded above 0.001.

This sequence originates from a young woman with Graves' hyperthyroidism. The specimen was blood.

In DNA, the CDR3 is TGTGCCAGCTCTCGCACCGGGGCTATCACAGATACGCAGTATTTT. Translating it yields CASSRTGAITDTQYF. The chain combines TRBV18 with TRBJ2-3; D is tentatively TRBD1 or TRBD2 (5 bases each). CDR3 size: 15 residues. Germline values: CDR1 KGHSH, CDR2 LQKENI. Deletions cut 6 bases from V and 2 bases from J, with 15 bases between.